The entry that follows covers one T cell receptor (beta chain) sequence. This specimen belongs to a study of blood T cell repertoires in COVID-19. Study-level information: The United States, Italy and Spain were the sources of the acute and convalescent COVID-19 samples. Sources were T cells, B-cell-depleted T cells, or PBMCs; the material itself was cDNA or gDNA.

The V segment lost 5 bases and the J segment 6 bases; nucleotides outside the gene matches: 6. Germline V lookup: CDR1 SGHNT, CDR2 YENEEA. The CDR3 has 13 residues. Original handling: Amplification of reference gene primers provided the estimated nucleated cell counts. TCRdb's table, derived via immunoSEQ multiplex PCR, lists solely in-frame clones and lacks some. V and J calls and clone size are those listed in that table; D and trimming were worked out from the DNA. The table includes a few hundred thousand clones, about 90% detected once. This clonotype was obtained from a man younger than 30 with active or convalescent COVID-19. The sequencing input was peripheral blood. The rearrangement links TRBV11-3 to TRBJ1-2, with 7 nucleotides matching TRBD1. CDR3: CASSKRDSDGYTF. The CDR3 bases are TGTGCCAGCAGCAAACGGGACAGCGATGGCTACACCTTC.